This T cell receptor beta chain was obtained from a study of T-cell memory formation after mild COVID-19. Study-level background: Clusters of TCRs were largely donor specific.

CDR1 KGHSH and CDR2 LQKENI come from the germline V gene. This CDR3 is built from 14 residues. Trimming shortened V by 5 bases and J by 2 bases, and 13 bases separated the two germline ends. MiXCR, run by TCRdb on the 5' RACE reads, gives a single entry per CDR3 protein. The table has hundreds of thousands of distinct CDR3 sequences, roughly 16% seen once; the top ten hold 23%. Input material: PBMCs or a T cell subset sorted from them (not recorded which). This clonotype originated in a man in his late teens or twenties who had mild COVID-19 (a few samples of this study predate the infection). Cell type and time point are not known. The chain combines TRBV18 with TRBJ2-7; possibly TRBD1 for D (5 bases). CDR3: CASSKDQGPYEQYF. As DNA, the CDR3 is TGTGCCAGCTCAAAAGACCAGGGTCCCTACGAGCAGTACTTC.